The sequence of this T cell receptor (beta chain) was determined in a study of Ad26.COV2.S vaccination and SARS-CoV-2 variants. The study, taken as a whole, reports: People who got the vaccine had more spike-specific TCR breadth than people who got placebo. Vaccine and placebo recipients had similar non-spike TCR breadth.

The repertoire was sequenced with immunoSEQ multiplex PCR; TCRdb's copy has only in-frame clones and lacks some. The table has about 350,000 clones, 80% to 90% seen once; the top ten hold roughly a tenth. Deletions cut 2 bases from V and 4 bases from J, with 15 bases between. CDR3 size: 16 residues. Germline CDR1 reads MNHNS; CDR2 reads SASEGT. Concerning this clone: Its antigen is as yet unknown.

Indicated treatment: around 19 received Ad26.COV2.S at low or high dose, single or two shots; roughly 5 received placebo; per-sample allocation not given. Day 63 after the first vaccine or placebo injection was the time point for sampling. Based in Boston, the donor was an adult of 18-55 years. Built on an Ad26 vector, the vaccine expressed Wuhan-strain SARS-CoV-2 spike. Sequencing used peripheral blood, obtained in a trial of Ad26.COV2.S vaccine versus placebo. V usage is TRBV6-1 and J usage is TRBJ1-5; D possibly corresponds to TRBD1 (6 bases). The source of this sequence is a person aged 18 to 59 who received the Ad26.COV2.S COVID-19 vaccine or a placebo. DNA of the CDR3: TGTGCCAGCAGTGAAAGGGGGAAAGGGGGGAATCAGCCCCAGCATTTT. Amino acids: CASSERGKGGNQPQHF.